These T cell receptor beta chains were read from a single sample in a study of blood T cells in healthy people across ages. One entry per CDR3 protein, called by TCRdb with MiXCR from the 5' RACE reads. The data contain about 800,000 distinct CDR3 sequences, roughly 25% of them seen just once; the ten biggest clones take up roughly 3.8%. This sample was shared with a second study, whose subject was T cells of mothers and their children.

The source material was blood. These receptors were collected from a boy aged 5-17 years in good health. Both conserved end residues are part of each CDR3. Each record gives: J gene, V gene, D gene, clone size, CDR3 DNA, CDR3 protein. The D gene is left open where the match is weak. Only some rows state a clone size, as once, few, many or a class for expanded clones.

TRBJ2-3,TRBV4-3,NA,NA,TGCGCCAGCAGCCAAGACCCTGACAGCACAGATACGCAGTATTTT,CASSQDPDSTDTQYF
TRBJ2-1,TRBV7-6,NA,few,TGTGCCAGCAGCGATCAGTACAATGAGCAGTTCTTC,CASSDQYNEQFF
TRBJ2-5,TRBV25-1,NA,once,TGTGCCAGCAGTGAATATAATGTCGAGACCCAGTACTTC,CASSEYNVETQYF
TRBJ2-3,TRBV30,TRBD2,NA,TGTGCCTGGAGTGTACTAGCGAAGCAGAATACGCAGTATTTT,CAWSVLAKQNTQYF
TRBJ2-5,TRBV12-3/TRBV12-4,NA,NA,TGTGCCAGCACCCGACCCAACGGAGAGACCCAGTACTTC,CASTRPNGETQYF
TRBJ2-5,TRBV6-1,TRBD1,NA,TGTGCCAGCAGTGAAGAGTCAGGACAGGGGGCTTTTAAGACCCAGTACTTC,CASSEESGQGAFKTQYF
TRBJ2-1,TRBV7-2,TRBD2,NA,TGTGCCAGCAGCTTAGCCCCAACTAGCGGGGGGGCCAGTGAGCAGTTCTTC,CASSLAPTSGGASEQFF
TRBJ1-4,TRBV7-6,TRBD1,NA,TGTGCCAGCAGCGCTCAGCCGGGACAGGGGTTTGAGAAACTGTTTTTT,CASSAQPGQGFEKLFF
TRBJ2-5,TRBV4-3,TRBD2,NA,TGCGCCAGCAGCCAGGGGACTAGCGGCCAAGGGACCCAGTACTTC,CASSQGTSGQGTQYF
TRBJ2-1,TRBV20-1,NA,few,TGCAGTGCCCCTACTCGTTCCTACAATGAGCAGTTCTTC,CSAPTRSYNEQFF
TRBJ2-5,TRBV20-1,NA,NA,TGCAGTGCCCTGGGGGCAGAGACCCAGTACTTC,CSALGAETQYF
TRBJ2-5,TRBV28,TRBD1,NA,TGTGCCAGCAGTTCCTACCGGGACCAGGGGGCCCAGTACTTC,CASSSYRDQGAQYF
TRBJ2-7,TRBV5-4,TRBD1,many,TGTGCCAGCAGCCCGGGGGGACAGGGCTACGAGCAGTACTTC,CASSPGGQGYEQYF
TRBJ1-1,TRBV28,TRBD1,NA,TGTGCCAGCAGTACACCCGCCCCCGGGACAGGGCTCGTCAGAGACACTGAAGCTTTCTTT,CASSTPAPGTGLVRDTEAFF
TRBJ1-1,TRBV7-9,TRBD1,many,TGTGCCAGCAGCCCCCCGCCGACAGGGAGGAACACTGAAGCTTTCTTT,CASSPPPTGRNTEAFF
TRBJ1-1,TRBV6-2/TRBV6-3,NA,NA,TGTGCCAGCAGTATCGAGGAATCCGCTGAAGCTTTCTTT,CASSIEESAEAFF
TRBJ1-1,TRBV20-1,NA,few,TGCAGTGCTAGCCCCGATCGAGCTTTCTTT,CSASPDRAFF
TRBJ2-5,TRBV3-1,NA,NA,TGTGCCAGCAGCCAAGATCCCGAGTACCAAGAGACCCAGTACTTC,CASSQDPEYQETQYF
TRBJ2-5,TRBV27,NA,NA,TGTGCCAGCAGTTTTCGGAATCGCCCGGCACAAGAGACCCAGTACTTC,CASSFRNRPAQETQYF
TRBJ2-1,TRBV7-2,TRBD2,NA,TGTGCCAGCAGCCCCCGACTAGCGGAGGGGAATGAGCAGTTCTTC,CASSPRLAEGNEQFF
TRBJ2-5,TRBV3-1,NA,few,TGCGCCAGCAGCCAGCAGGTCCAAGGGACCCAGTACTTC,CASSQQVQGTQYF
TRBJ2-4,TRBV29-1,NA,once,TGCAGCGTTGCGGACATCGTAGCCAAAAACATTCAGTACTTC,CSVADIVAKNIQYF
TRBJ2-2,TRBV7-9,TRBD1,NA,TGTGCCAGCAGCCCCCGACAGGGCACCGGGGAGCTGTTTTTT,CASSPRQGTGELFF
TRBJ2-6,TRBV5-6,NA,NA,TGTGCCAGCGGCTTGAACGGGGTCAGGACCAACGTCCTGACTTTC,CASGLNGVRTNVLTF
TRBJ2-7,TRBV20-1,NA,few,TGCAGTGCTGATCCCAGAAGGGCCTACGAGCAGTACTTC,CSADPRRAYEQYF
TRBJ1-5,TRBV28,NA,many,TGTGCCAGCAGTTTTCTTAGGGAGGTCGGCAATCAGCCCCAGCATTTT,CASSFLREVGNQPQHF
TRBJ2-7,TRBV4-3,TRBD2,NA,TGCGCCAGCAGCCAAGTCTCGGGGGGTATCCACGAGCAGTACTTC,CASSQVSGGIHEQYF
TRBJ2-5,TRBV12-3/TRBV12-4,NA,NA,TGTGCCAGCAGTTTGCTGGAGAAAGAGACCCAGTACTTC,CASSLLEKETQYF
TRBJ1-3,TRBV29-1,NA,few,TGCAGCGTTAACCAGGGCCTCGGAAACACCATATATTTT,CSVNQGLGNTIYF
TRBJ2-2,TRBV9,NA,many,TGTGCCAGCAGCGTAGTTACGTCGTCCGGGGAGCTGTTTTTT,CASSVVTSSGELFF
TRBJ1-6,TRBV7-9,TRBD1,few,TGTGCCAGCAGCTTAATCGGGACAGATAATTCACCCCTCCACTTT,CASSLIGTDNSPLHF
TRBJ2-7,TRBV6-6,TRBD1,NA,TGTGCCAGCAGTTCAAAGGACAGGCCCTACGAGCAGTACTTC,CASSSKDRPYEQYF
TRBJ1-6,TRBV28,NA,few,TGTGCCACCCGGGGCCTCTATAATTCACCCCTCCACTTT,CATRGLYNSPLHF
TRBJ1-1,TRBV20-1,NA,many,TGCAGTGCTACGGAGAAAGTCACTGAAGCTTTCTTT,CSATEKVTEAFF
TRBJ1-4,TRBV5-5,NA,few,TGTGCCAGCAGCCCCGGGGGCCCGGGACACCTTAGGGGTGAAAAACTGTTTTTT,CASSPGGPGHLRGEKLFF
TRBJ2-2,TRBV7-3,NA,few,TGTGCCAGCAGCGCCGGGTCGCAAACCGGGGAGCTGTTTTTT,CASSAGSQTGELFF
TRBJ2-7,TRBV28,TRBD1,few,TGTGCCAGCAGTCCACGGGACAGTTCACCCGAGCAGTACTTC,CASSPRDSSPEQYF
TRBJ1-6,TRBV5-5,NA,NA,TGTGCCAGCAGCTTGAGCGAATATAATTCACCCCTCCACTTT,CASSLSEYNSPLHF
TRBJ2-1,TRBV12-3/TRBV12-4,TRBD2,few,TGTGCCAGCAGTTTAAGGGGGGTAGCGGGAGGGCCCCCCAATGAGCAGTTCTTC,CASSLRGVAGGPPNEQFF
TRBJ2-1,TRBV6-4,NA,NA,TGTGCCAGCAGTGACCCCCAGGACAATGAGCAGTTCTTC,CASSDPQDNEQFF
TRBJ2-7,TRBV27,NA,NA,TGTGCCAGCACCGTGGCAGGGAGGAACGAGCAGTACTTC,CASTVAGRNEQYF
TRBJ2-7,TRBV20-1,TRBD1,NA,TGCAGTGCTTGCCCGGGACAGGGCTCCGAGCAGTACTTC,CSACPGQGSEQYF
TRBJ1-6,TRBV7-9,TRBD1,once,TGTGCCAGCACCCCGCCCGGACAGGAGAATTCACCCCTCCACTTT,CASTPPGQENSPLHF
TRBJ2-1,TRBV9,TRBD1,NA,TGTGCCAGCAGCACAGGACAGGGTCGTCACAATGAGCAGTTCTTC,CASSTGQGRHNEQFF
TRBJ2-1,TRBV20-1,TRBD2,NA,TGCAGTGCTAGAGCTCTTAGCGGGGGAATCTCTGCCTACAATGAGCAGTTCTTC,CSARALSGGISAYNEQFF
TRBJ2-3,TRBV7-2,NA,NA,TGTGCCAGCAGCCCCGGCGGGGTTAGCACAGATACGCAGTATTTT,CASSPGGVSTDTQYF
TRBJ1-1,TRBV28,NA,few,TGTGCCAGCAGTCCCCCTCTGGGACCGGGGGGAGCTTTCTTT,CASSPPLGPGGAFF
TRBJ2-1,TRBV2,TRBD2,few,TGTGCCAGCAGTGAGGGGGGGACCTACAATGAGCAGTTCTTC,CASSEGGTYNEQFF
TRBJ1-1,TRBV29-1,NA,NA,TGCAGCGTTGAACAGGGTAAAGGGACTGAAGCTTTCTTT,CSVEQGKGTEAFF
TRBJ1-2,TRBV6-6,NA,many,TGTGCCTGTTACCGGGACTACCCCGCTAGGGGCTACACCTTC,CACYRDYPARGYTF
TRBJ1-4,TRBV5-1,TRBD1,NA,TGCGCCAGCAGCCCAGGGACAGGGGGCTCGACTAATGAAAAACTGTTTTTT,CASSPGTGGSTNEKLFF